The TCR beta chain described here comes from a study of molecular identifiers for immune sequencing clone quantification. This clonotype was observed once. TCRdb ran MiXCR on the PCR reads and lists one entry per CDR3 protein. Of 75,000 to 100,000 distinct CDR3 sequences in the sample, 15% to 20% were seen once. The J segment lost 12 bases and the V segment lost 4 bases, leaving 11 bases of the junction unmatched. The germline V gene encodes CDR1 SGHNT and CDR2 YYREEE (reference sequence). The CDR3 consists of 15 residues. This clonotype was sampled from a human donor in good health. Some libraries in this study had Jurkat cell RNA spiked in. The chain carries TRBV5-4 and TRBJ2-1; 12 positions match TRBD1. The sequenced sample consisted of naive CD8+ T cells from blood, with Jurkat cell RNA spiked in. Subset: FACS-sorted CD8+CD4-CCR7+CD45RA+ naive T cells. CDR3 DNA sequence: TGTGCCAGCAGCGAACCGGGACAGGGGGCGGTTGGGCAGTTCTTC. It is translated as CASSEPGQGAVGQFF.